This entry is about one TCR beta chain. Only in-frame clones appear in the TCRdb table, and some are missing; sequencing was by immunoSEQ multiplex PCR. The table records 65,000 to 95,000 clones, about 97% of them present only once. This sample stems from a study of technical replicates of blood from a few donors. Germline V CDR1 and CDR2: MNHEY, SMNVEV (reference sequence). V lost 5 bases, J lost 7 bases, and 9 bases stayed unmatched. CDR3 length: 15 residues. The clonotype originates from a human donor in good health. Source material: T cells isolated from PBMCs. The rearrangement uses TRBV27 and TRBJ1-5; TRBD1 matches 9 bases. The CDR3 protein is CASSPGTGTIQPQHF. The CDR3 DNA reads as TGTGCCAGCAGTCCGGGGACAGGGACTATCCAGCCCCAGCATTTT.